The 11 T cell receptor beta chains reported below all come from one sample, sequenced in a study of cytomegalovirus exposure and HLA in healthy donors. The PCR made use of 60 Vbeta and 13 Jbeta primers. Profiling relied on immunoSEQ multiplex PCR, and the TCRdb table lists in-frame clones only, not all of them. The sample includes 200,000 to 250,000 clones, 60% to 80% of them seen just once. Specimen: PBMCs. These receptors came from a man younger than 35 in good health and CMV-seronegative.

The chain is built from TRBV7-2 and TRBJ1-1; D not certain. Trimming took 1 base from V and 7 from J, leaving 7 bases between them. Germline values: CDR1 SGHTA, CDR2 FQGNSA. The CDR3 runs to 12 residues. The CDR3 DNA follows: TGTGCCAGCAGCTTAGGCCGGGGTGAAGCTTTCTTT. The encoded protein is CASSLGRGEAFF.

This clone was counted only a few times. The chain employs TRBV27 and TRBJ2-5; D possibly corresponds to TRBD1 (8 bases). Matching the DNA end better, TRBJ2-7 makes the J call doubtful. Per the germline V gene, CDR1 is MNHEY and CDR2 is SMNVEV (reference sequence). This CDR3 is built from 15 residues. The DNA of the CDR3 is TGTGCCAGCAGTTTACGGGGGGACAGGTTCTACGAGCAGTACTTC. Translation gives CASSLRGDRFYEQYF.

The chain uses TRBV30 and TRBJ2-5, with 11 bases that match TRBD2. The tail of the sequence fits TRBJ2-7 better, so the J call may be wrong. Germline V gene data show CDR1 as GTSNPN and CDR2 as SVGIG (reference sequence). The CDR3 contains 13 residues. CDR3 in amino acids: CAWELAGDLEQYF. CDR3 sequence (DNA): TGTGCCTGGGAACTAGCGGGAGACCTCGAGCAGTACTTC.

The genes are TRBV4-3 and TRBJ1-2; perhaps TRBD1 as D (5 bases). CDR3 size: 15 residues. Trimming cost V 0 bases and J 7 bases, with 15 bases left between them. Germline loops: CDR1 LGHNA, CDR2 YSLEER. The CDR3 protein is CASSQDRAGSIGYTF. Written as DNA, the CDR3 is TGCGCCAGCAGCCAAGATCGGGCAGGGTCCATTGGCTACACCTTC.

V gene TRBV15 combines with J gene TRBJ2-1; 10 positions agree with TRBD2. The CDR3 has 15 residues. With 1 base clipped from V and 5 bases from J, the junction kept 2 bases outside the gene matches. Looked up from germline, CDR1 is LNHNV and CDR2 is YYDKDF (reference sequence). Here the CDR3 reads CATSRGTSGNNEQFF. Written as DNA, the CDR3 is TGTGCCACCAGCAGAGGGACTAGCGGAAACAATGAGCAGTTCTTC.

The chain couples TRBV10-3 to TRBJ2-5, with D perhaps matching TRBD1 (6 bases). This CDR3 is 13 amino acids long. Trimming removed 4 bases from V and 1 base from J, with 7 bases in between. The germline CDR1 and CDR2 sequences are ENHRY and SYGVKD. This chain's CDR3 is CAISGGLQETQYF. Here the CDR3 DNA reads TGTGCCATCAGTGGGGGGCTCCAAGAGACCCAGTACTTC.

The V call is TRBV9, the J call TRBJ2-3, with a possible D match to TRBD2 (7 bases). The germline V gene has CDR1 SGDLS and CDR2 YYNGEE. The CDR3 totals 15 residues. Trimming removed 3 bases at V and 0 bases at J, with 11 bases between. The CDR3 DNA follows: TGTGCCAGCAGCGGCGGCGGGGGCAGCACAGATACGCAGTATTTT. Its translation is CASSGGGGSTDTQYF.

This clone was counted once. The rearrangement links TRBV27 to TRBJ1-1; a possible D gene is TRBD1 (5 bases). The CDR3 runs to 14 residues. CDR1 MNHEY and CDR2 SMNVEV come from the germline V gene (reference sequence). V lost 4 bases to trimming and J lost 2 bases, with 11 bases between them. For the CDR3, the DNA is TGTGCCAGCAGTTGGTTGGGGGGTAACACTGAAGCTTTCTTT. Translating it yields CASSWLGGNTEAFF.

The CDR3 DNA sequence: TGTGCCAGTAGTATAGTACACAGGGATAATTCACCCCTCCACTTT. Encoded protein: CASSIVHRDNSPLHF. The V call is TRBV19, the J call TRBJ1-6; a possible D gene is TRBD1 (6 bases). CDR1 and CDR2 (germline): LNHDA, SQIVND (reference sequence). V was shortened by 1 base and J by 5 bases, with 9 bases between the two germline ends. The CDR3 covers 15 residues.

This clone was counted once. The chain employs TRBV18 and TRBJ1-2; TRBD1 might be the D (6 bases). Germline assignment: CDR1 KGHSH and CDR2 LQKENI. Trimming removed 3 bases from V and 2 bases from J, with 13 bases in between. The CDR3 runs to 15 residues. The CDR3 region has the DNA TGTGCCAGCTCACCCAGCGATGGACAGAACTATGGCTACACCTTC. Protein: CASSPSDGQNYGYTF.

The chain has TRBV6-1 and TRBJ2-1, with 11 bases lining up with TRBD1. Trimming took 4 bases from V and 4 from J; bases not matched to a gene: 3. CDR3 length: 15 residues. Germline loops: CDR1 MNHNS, CDR2 SASEGT. CDR3 sequence (DNA): TGTGCCAGCAGTGCGGGACAGGGGGAGTACAATGAGCAGTTCTTC. Encoded protein: CASSAGQGEYNEQFF.